These T cell receptor beta chains were read from a single sample in a study of cytotoxic CD8 clonotypes in ibrutinib-treated CLL. Assay: immunoSEQ multiplex PCR; the TCRdb copy retains only in-frame clones and omits some. The table has roughly 150,000 clones, about 75% seen once; the top ten hold just over 5%. The input for sequencing was PBMCs, taken after 24 months of ibrutinib treatment. The receptors shown here come from a human donor with chronic lymphocytic leukemia. Both conserved end residues are part of each CDR3. A D gene is named only where the DNA matches it firmly. Clone size, where shown, is once, few, many, or a class for clones that have expanded.

size	V	D	J	DNA	CDR3
-	TRBV28	TRBD1	TRBJ1-2	TGTGCCAGCAGCCCGACAGGGGAAAACTATGGCTACACCTTC	CASSPTGENYGYTF
-	TRBV2	-	TRBJ2-3	TGTGCCAGCAGTGGGGCCGGTGCGGGGAACACAGATACGCAGTATTTT	CASSGAGAGNTDTQYF
-	TRBV7-3	TRBD2	TRBJ2-2	TGTGCCAGCAGCCACAAACAAACTAGCGCCGGGGAGCTGTTTTTT	CASSHKQTSAGELFF
-	TRBV6-5	-	TRBJ2-5	TGTGCCAGCATAGATAGCGAGACTCAAGAGACCCAGTACTTC	CASIDSETQETQYF
-	TRBV27	TRBD1	TRBJ2-2	TGTGCCAGCAGTTTATCGAGGGGGCAGTTCGCGAACACCGGGGAGCTGTTTTTT	CASSLSRGQFANTGELFF
-	TRBV7-9	-	TRBJ2-1	TGTGCCAGCAGCTTAGCAGGGGACAATGAGCAGTTCTTC	CASSLAGDNEQFF
-	TRBV7-2	-	TRBJ1-1	TGTGCCAGCAGCCCCGGGGGCGGCAAAGCTTTCTTT	CASSPGGGKAFF
-	TRBV6-1	TRBD2	TRBJ2-3	TGTGCCAGCAGCCGCGGGAGGGACGTTGCAGATACGCAGTATTTT	CASSRGRDVADTQYF
-	TRBV7-3	-	TRBJ2-3	TGTGCCAGCAGCTTAGGGACCCAAGATACGCAGTATTTT	CASSLGTQDTQYF
-	TRBV28	-	TRBJ2-7	TGTGCCAGCAGTTTAACTATGGTACCCCCCTACGAGCAGTACTTC	CASSLTMVPPYEQYF
-	TRBV28	-	TRBJ1-5	TGTGCCAGCAGTTTGGGCAGGACCGATCAGCCCCAGCATTTT	CASSLGRTDQPQHF
-	TRBV5-6	-	TRBJ1-2	TGTGCCAGCAGCTTGTACAGACACTATGGCTACACCTTC	CASSLYRHYGYTF
once	TRBV9	-	TRBJ2-3	TGTGCCAGCAGCGTAGGTCCAGAGGCAGATACGCAGTATTTT	CASSVGPEADTQYF
-	TRBV18	TRBD1	TRBJ2-7	TGTGCCAGCTCACCACAGGGACAGGGAAGGCACGAGCAGTACTTC	CASSPQGQGRHEQYF
-	TRBV18	TRBD2	TRBJ2-7	TGTGCCAGCTCACCCCCGGCAGCGGGGAGCCTCTACGAGCAGTACTTC	CASSPPAAGSLYEQYF
-	TRBV2	-	TRBJ2-7	TGTGCCAGCAGTACAGGGATCAGCTCCTACGAGCAGTACTTC	CASSTGISSYEQYF
-	TRBV7-2	-	TRBJ2-1	TGTGCCAGCAGCCCCCGGAGGTCGGGCAATGAGCAGTTCTTC	CASSPRRSGNEQFF
-	TRBV2	TRBD1	TRBJ2-7	TGTGCCAGCAGGTCTGTGAGACTGGACAGGGTAGTCGGCACGTACGAGCAGTACTTC	CASRSVRLDRVVGTYEQYF
few	TRBV25-1	-	TRBJ1-1	TGTGCCAGCAGTGAATATGGCCACACCTCCCGAGGGAACACTGAAGCTTTCTTT	CASSEYGHTSRGNTEAFF
-	TRBV10-3	-	TRBJ2-5	TGTGCCATCAGAGCCGGCCCGGGCCAAGAGACCCAGTACTTC	CAIRAGPGQETQYF
once	TRBV7-9	-	TRBJ1-1	TGTGCCAGCAGCGCGCGGGGCACTGAAGCTTTCTTT	CASSARGTEAFF
-	TRBV10-3	TRBD1	TRBJ2-5	TGTGCCATCAGTGAGCCAGGGACAGGGGGTGGAGAGACCCAGTACTTC	CAISEPGTGGGETQYF
-	TRBV18	-	TRBJ1-5	TGTGCCAGCTCACCACTAGAGGGCCCCGAGGGACAGCCCCAGCATTTT	CASSPLEGPEGQPQHF
-	TRBV30	-	TRBJ1-2	TGTGCCTGGAGACCCCGGCCGCCCCGGGGGGGCTACACCTTC	CAWRPRPPRGGYTF
-	TRBV2	-	TRBJ2-5	TGTGCCAGCAGTGAATGGTGGCAGCAAGAGACCCAGTACTTC	CASSEWWQQETQYF
-	TRBV7-2	TRBD2	TRBJ2-1	TGTGCCAGCAGCTTAAGCGGGACTAGCGGCACGGTCTTC	CASSLSGTSGTVF
-	TRBV7-2	TRBD1	TRBJ2-7	TGTGCCAGCAGCCCCTGGACAGGACTCCCCGAGCAGTACTTC	CASSPWTGLPEQYF
-	TRBV6-4	TRBD2	TRBJ2-3	TGTGCCAGCAGTGACGAGTCGGGAGGGGCTACGCAGTATTTT	CASSDESGGATQYF
-	TRBV9	-	TRBJ2-3	TGTGCCAGCAGCGCCGGCGGGGTAGATACGCAGTATTTT	CASSAGGVDTQYF
-	TRBV4-3	-	TRBJ1-2	TGCGCCAGCAGCCAGAGGGGTACAGCCGACTATGGCTACACCTTC	CASSQRGTADYGYTF
-	TRBV10-2	-	TRBJ2-4	TGCGCCAGCAGTGAGCCCCCGGACTTAGCCAAAAACATTCAGTACTTC	CASSEPPDLAKNIQYF
-	TRBV6-1	-	TRBJ1-4	TGTGCCAGCAGTGCGGAACTCGGTGAAAAACTGTTTTTT	CASSAELGEKLFF
-	TRBV5-1	TRBD2	TRBJ2-7	TGCGCCAGCATGGTGGTAGCGGGATCCCTCCCCTACGAGCAGTACTTC	CASMVVAGSLPYEQYF
-	TRBV27	TRBD1	TRBJ1-6	TGTGCCAGCACCAGGGACAGGGAGTCACCCCTCCACTTT	CASTRDRESPLHF
many	TRBV21-1	-	TRBJ2-2	TGTGCCCGCTACTGGGACAGGGGGCCTGGGAAGTGGACCGGGGAGCTGTTTTTT	CARYWDRGPGKWTGELFF
many	TRBV6-1	-	TRBJ2-6	TGTGCCAGCGGGCGATCTGGGGCCAACGTCCTGACTTTC	CASGRSGANVLTF
-	TRBV4-2	TRBD1	TRBJ1-2	TGTGCCAGCAGCGAAGGACAGGGGGCTTTTGGCTACACCTTC	CASSEGQGAFGYTF
-	TRBV7-9	TRBD2	TRBJ2-3	TGTGCCAGCAGCGATTACGGGGGGACCACAGATACGCAGTATTTT	CASSDYGGTTDTQYF